This T cell receptor (beta chain) was recorded in a study of T-cell reconstitution after alpha-beta-depleted transplantation in children. This CDR3 comprises 15 residues. CDR1 and CDR2 from the germline V gene are DFQATT and SNEGSKA (reference sequence). Trimming removed 3 bases from V and 5 bases from J; junction bases left unmatched: 10. TCRbeta library preparation incorporated unique molecular identifiers. One entry per CDR3 protein, called by TCRdb with MiXCR from the PCR reads. The sample yields approximately 400,000 distinct CDR3 sequences, about a tenth seen once. The chain joins TRBV20-1 to TRBJ1-1; TRBD1 matches 9 bases. The TCR originated in a human donor who donated a stem cell graft to a child with acute myeloid leukemia. The source material was PBMCs from the stem cell graft donor, sampled from the stem cell graft. DNA of the CDR3: TGCAGTGCTAGGGAAACCGGACAGGGGTTGACTGAAGCTTTCTTT. Residues: CSARETGQGLTEAFF.